A selection of T cell receptor beta chains follows, all from one sample in a study of CD8+CD57+ T cells in acquired aplastic anemia. TCRdb redid the calling of the reads with MiXCR, one entry per CDR3 protein. Of approximately 300,000 distinct CDR3 sequences in the sample, approximately 57% were seen once. The sequencing sample was made of sorted CD4+, CD8+, or CD8+CD57+ T cells (not recorded which) from PBMCs. The receptors derive from a human donor with aplastic anemia. The CDR3 runs from the conserved cysteine through the conserved F or W. Fields, in order: J gene, clone size, CDR3 length, V gene, D gene, CDR3 protein, CDR3 DNA. A D gene is named only where the DNA matches it firmly. Part of the rows lack a size; the others show once, few, many or a class for expanded clones.

TRBJ1-1 | NA | 15 | TRBV7-3 | TRBD1 | CANSSQQGQGREAFF | TGTGCCAACAGCTCTCAGCAGGGACAGGGCCGTGAAGCTTTCTTT
TRBJ1-1 | once | 16 | TRBV11-2 | TRBD1 | CASSLRDRGWDTEAFF | TGTGCCAGCAGCCTCCGGGACAGGGGTTGGGACACTGAAGCTTTCTTT
TRBJ2-7 | NA | 15 | TRBV15 | TRBD1 | CATSRVRQGGYEQYF | TGTGCCACCAGCAGAGTTCGACAGGGTGGTTACGAGCAGTACTTC
TRBJ2-3 | NA | 13 | TRBV9 | TRBD1 | CASSVTGSDTQYF | TGTGCCAGCAGCGTGACAGGGTCAGATACGCAGTATTTT
TRBJ2-1 | NA | 14 | TRBV11-3 | TRBD1 | CASSFFGQVNEQFF | TGTGCCAGCAGCTTCTTCGGACAGGTTAATGAGCAGTTCTTC
TRBJ1-6 | NA | 11 | TRBV6-5 | NA | CASSYTIPLHF | TGTGCCAGCAGTTACACTATACCCCTCCACTTT
TRBJ2-1 | NA | 14 | TRBV29-1 | NA | CSVELGASYNEQFF | TGCAGCGTTGAGCTGGGGGCCTCCTACAATGAGCAGTTCTTC
TRBJ2-1 | NA | 14 | TRBV24-1 | TRBD2 | CATSDPGLANEQFF | TGTGCCACCAGTGATCCCGGACTAGCGAATGAGCAGTTCTTC
TRBJ1-2 | NA | 14 | TRBV29-1 | NA | CSVDRHRIGGGYTF | TGCAGCGTTGATAGGCACCGGATTGGGGGCGGCTACACCTTC
TRBJ2-7 | NA | 14 | TRBV3-1 | NA | CASSQDITSYEQYF | TGTGCCAGCAGCCAAGATATCACCAGCTACGAGCAGTACTTC
TRBJ2-7 | NA | 14 | TRBV6-5 | NA | CASSQGTSSYEQYF | TGTGCCAGCAGTCAGGGGACAAGCTCCTACGAGCAGTACTTC
TRBJ2-7 | NA | 16 | TRBV24-1 | NA | CATSDSVAGGEGEQYF | TGTGCCACCAGTGACTCCGTGGCGGGTGGTGAAGGAGAGCAGTACTTC
TRBJ2-5 | NA | 14 | TRBV19 | NA | CASSIARDVKTQYF | TGCGCCAGTAGTATCGCACGGGATGTGAAGACCCAGTACTTC
TRBJ2-7 | few | 14 | TRBV20-1 | TRBD2 | CSARGQGGTYEQYF | TGCAGTGCTAGAGGTCAGGGAGGGACCTACGAGCAGTACTTC
TRBJ2-7 | NA | 13 | TRBV15 | TRBD1 | CATSETGSYEQYF | TGTGCCACCAGCGAGACAGGGTCCTACGAGCAGTACTTC
TRBJ2-3 | many | 15 | TRBV6-1 | NA | CASSESAASTDTQYF | TGTGCCAGCAGTGAATCTGCGGCTTCTACAGATACGCAGTATTTT
TRBJ2-1 | NA | 16 | TRBV15 | NA | CATSRDSGDHTNEQFF | TGTGCCACCAGCAGAGATTCAGGGGACCACACCAATGAGCAGTTCTTC
TRBJ2-2 | many | 14 | TRBV19 | NA | CASYGGVNTGELFF | TGTGCCAGTTACGGGGGCGTGAACACCGGGGAGCTGTTTTTT
TRBJ2-7 | many | 11 | TRBV12-3/TRBV12-4 | NA | CASSGFNEQYF | TGTGCCAGCAGTGGATTCAACGAGCAGTACTTC
TRBJ2-1 | once | 16 | TRBV10-3 | TRBD2 | CAISEPTSGVCNEQFF | TGTGCCATCAGTGAGCCGACTAGCGGGGTATGCAATGAGCAGTTCTTC
TRBJ2-2 | NA | 15 | TRBV5-6 | TRBD1 | CASSLGRGQNGELFF | TGTGCCAGCAGCTTGGGCAGGGGGCAGAACGGGGAGCTGTTTTTT
TRBJ1-1 | many | 11 | TRBV20-1 | NA | CSGLGNTEAFF | TGCAGTGGTTTAGGGAACACTGAAGCTTTCTTT
TRBJ2-3 | NA | 18 | TRBV14 | TRBD2 | CASSQDRPSGSGTDTQYF | TGTGCCAGCAGCCAAGATAGGCCTAGCGGGAGTGGAACAGATACGCAGTATTTT
TRBJ1-2 | many | 15 | TRBV5-4 | TRBD1 | CASSLRGQGNYGYTF | TGTGCCAGCAGCTTGAGGGGACAGGGAAACTATGGCTACACCTTC